This T cell receptor beta chain is drawn from a study of blood T cell repertoires in COVID-19. Study-level background: The samples span acute and convalescent COVID-19 from the United States, Italy and Spain.

Profiling relied on immunoSEQ multiplex PCR, and the TCRdb table lists in-frame clones only, not all of them. The sample has more than 110,000 clones, about 80% seen once. The CDR3 loop spans 14 amino acids. J gave up 6 bases and V 5 bases, and 6 bases lay outside the gene matches. From germline, CDR1 is MNHEY and CDR2 SVGAGI. Those enrolled, adults aged about 18 to 89 years, came from about two dozen US areas. The source is a woman in her forties or fifties who had recovered from COVID-19. The material sequenced was PBMCs or T cells enriched from blood (not recorded which). The chain couples TRBV6-5 to TRBJ2-1; 8 positions agree with TRBD1. CDR3 DNA sequence: TGTGCCAGCAGTCTTTGGACAGGGAGCAATGAGCAGTTCTTC. Protein sequence: CASSLWTGSNEQFF.